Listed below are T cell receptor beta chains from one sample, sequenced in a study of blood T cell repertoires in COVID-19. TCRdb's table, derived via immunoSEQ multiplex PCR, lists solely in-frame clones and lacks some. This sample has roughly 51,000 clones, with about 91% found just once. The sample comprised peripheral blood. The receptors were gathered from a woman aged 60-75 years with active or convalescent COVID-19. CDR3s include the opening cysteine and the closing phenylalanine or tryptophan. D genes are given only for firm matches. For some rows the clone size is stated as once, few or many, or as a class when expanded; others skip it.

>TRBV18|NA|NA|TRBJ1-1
TGTGCCAGCTCACCAGTCAGCGGAAAGAACACTGAAGCTTTCTTT
CASSPVSGKNTEAFF
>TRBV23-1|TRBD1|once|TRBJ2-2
TGCGCCAGCAGTCAAGAGGGGGCGGCCGGGGAGCTGTTTTTT
CASSQEGAAGELFF
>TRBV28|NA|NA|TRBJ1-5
TGTGCCAGCAGTCCCCTGGCCTTTGCGGGCAATCAGCCCCAGCATTTT
CASSPLAFAGNQPQHF
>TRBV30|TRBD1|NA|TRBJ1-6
TGTGCCTGGAATCGGGACAGTAGGGCACCCCTCCACTTT
CAWNRDSRAPLHF
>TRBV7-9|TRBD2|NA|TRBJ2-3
TGTGCCAGCAGCTTACGACTAGCGGGGGCCCAAAGGACAGATACGCAGTATTTT
CASSLRLAGAQRTDTQYF
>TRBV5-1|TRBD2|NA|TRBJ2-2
TGCGCCAGCAGCTTTGGGTTACTAGCGAAGAACACCGGGGAGCTGTTTTTT
CASSFGLLAKNTGELFF
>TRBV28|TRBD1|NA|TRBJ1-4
TGTGCCAGCAGTTTACAGGGGGCGGATGAAAAACTGTTTTTT
CASSLQGADEKLFF
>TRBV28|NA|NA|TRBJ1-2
TGTGCCAGCAGTTGGGAGGGTAACTATGGCTACACCTTC
CASSWEGNYGYTF
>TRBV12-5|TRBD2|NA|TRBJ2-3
TGTGCTAGTGGTTTCGGGACTAGCGGGAGAGTAGATACGCAGTATTTT
CASGFGTSGRVDTQYF
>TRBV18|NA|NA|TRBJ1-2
TGTGCCAGCTCACCAGGAGGCTATGGCTACACCTTC
CASSPGGYGYTF
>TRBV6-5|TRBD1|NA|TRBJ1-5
TGTGCCAGCAGCCTGACAGGGGGAGGGGATCAGCCCCAGCATTTT
CASSLTGGGDQPQHF
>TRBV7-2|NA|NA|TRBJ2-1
TGTGCCAGCAGCTTAGAGGGGCCCATGGGTGAGCAGTTCTTC
CASSLEGPMGEQFF
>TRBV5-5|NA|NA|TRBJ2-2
TGTGCCAGCAGCTTCTTAGCGTTATTAGGGGAGCTGTTTTTT
CASSFLALLGELFF
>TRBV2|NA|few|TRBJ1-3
TGTGCCAGCAGGGAGGGTCTCTCTGGAAACACCATATATTTT
CASREGLSGNTIYF
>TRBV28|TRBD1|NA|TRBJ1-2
TGTGCCAGTAGGACAGGGCTCGGTGGCTACACCTTC
CASRTGLGGYTF
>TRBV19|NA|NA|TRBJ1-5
TGTGCCAGTAGGGAGCGGGCAGGGCCCCAGCATTTT
CASRERAGPQHF
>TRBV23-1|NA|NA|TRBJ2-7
TGCGCCGGACCGGGACACCTTGACGAGCAGTACTTC
CAGPGHLDEQYF
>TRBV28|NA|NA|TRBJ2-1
TGTGCCAGCAGCACCCTGAGGGGGGGCCGCTCCTACAATGAGCAGTTCTTC
CASSTLRGGRSYNEQFF
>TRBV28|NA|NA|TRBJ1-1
TGTGCCAGCAGCTCGGGACTCCACACTGAAGCTTTCTTT
CASSSGLHTEAFF
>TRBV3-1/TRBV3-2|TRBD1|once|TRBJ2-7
TGTGCCAGCAGCCAAGATCCGGACAGGGCATCCTACGAGCAGTACTTC
CASSQDPDRASYEQYF
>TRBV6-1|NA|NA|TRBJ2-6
TGTGCCAGCAGTGAAGCTGGAGCGCGCTCTGGGGCCAACGTCCTGACTTTC
CASSEAGARSGANVLTF
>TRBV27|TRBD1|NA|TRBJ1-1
TGTGCCAGCAGTCCAGGGGGCCCCAAGGGGCACACTGAAGCTTTCTTT
CASSPGGPKGHTEAFF